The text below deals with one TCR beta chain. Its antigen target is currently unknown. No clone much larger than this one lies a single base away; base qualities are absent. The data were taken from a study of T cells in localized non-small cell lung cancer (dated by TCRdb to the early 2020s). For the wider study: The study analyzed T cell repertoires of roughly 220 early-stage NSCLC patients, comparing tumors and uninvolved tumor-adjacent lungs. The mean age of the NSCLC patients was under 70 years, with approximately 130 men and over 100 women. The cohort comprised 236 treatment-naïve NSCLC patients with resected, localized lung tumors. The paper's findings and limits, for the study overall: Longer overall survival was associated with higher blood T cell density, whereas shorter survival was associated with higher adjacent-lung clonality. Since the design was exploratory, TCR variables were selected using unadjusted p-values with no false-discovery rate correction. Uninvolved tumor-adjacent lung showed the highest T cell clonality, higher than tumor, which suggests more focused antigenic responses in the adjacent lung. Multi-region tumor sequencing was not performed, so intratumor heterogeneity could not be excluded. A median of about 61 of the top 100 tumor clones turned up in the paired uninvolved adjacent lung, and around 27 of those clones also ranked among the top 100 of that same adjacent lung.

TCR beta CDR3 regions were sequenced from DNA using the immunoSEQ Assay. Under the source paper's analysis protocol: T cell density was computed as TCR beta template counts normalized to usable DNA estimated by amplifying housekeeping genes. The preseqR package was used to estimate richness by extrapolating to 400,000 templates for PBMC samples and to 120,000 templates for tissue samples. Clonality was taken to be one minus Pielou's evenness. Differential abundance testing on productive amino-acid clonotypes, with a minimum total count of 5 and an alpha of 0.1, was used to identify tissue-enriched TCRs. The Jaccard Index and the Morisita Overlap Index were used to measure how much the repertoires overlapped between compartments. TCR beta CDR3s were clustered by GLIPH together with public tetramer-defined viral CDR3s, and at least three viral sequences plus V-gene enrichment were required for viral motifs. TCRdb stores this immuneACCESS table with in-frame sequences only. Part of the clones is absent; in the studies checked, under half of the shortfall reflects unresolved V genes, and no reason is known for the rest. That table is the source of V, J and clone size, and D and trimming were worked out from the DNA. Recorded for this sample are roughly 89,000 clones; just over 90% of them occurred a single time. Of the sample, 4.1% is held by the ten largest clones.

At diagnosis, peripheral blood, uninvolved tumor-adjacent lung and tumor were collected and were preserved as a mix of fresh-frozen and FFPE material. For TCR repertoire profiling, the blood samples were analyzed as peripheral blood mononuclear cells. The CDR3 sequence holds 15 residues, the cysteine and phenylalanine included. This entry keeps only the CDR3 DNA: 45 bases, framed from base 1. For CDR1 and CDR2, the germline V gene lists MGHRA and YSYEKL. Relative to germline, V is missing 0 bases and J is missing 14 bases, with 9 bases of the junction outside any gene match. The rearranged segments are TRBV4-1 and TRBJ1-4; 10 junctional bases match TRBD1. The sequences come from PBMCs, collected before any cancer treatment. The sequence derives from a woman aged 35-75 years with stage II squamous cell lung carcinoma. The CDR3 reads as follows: CASSQEWGQGFLLFF. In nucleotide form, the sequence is TGCGCCAGCAGCCAAGAGTGGGGACAGGGGTTTTTGCTGTTTTTT.